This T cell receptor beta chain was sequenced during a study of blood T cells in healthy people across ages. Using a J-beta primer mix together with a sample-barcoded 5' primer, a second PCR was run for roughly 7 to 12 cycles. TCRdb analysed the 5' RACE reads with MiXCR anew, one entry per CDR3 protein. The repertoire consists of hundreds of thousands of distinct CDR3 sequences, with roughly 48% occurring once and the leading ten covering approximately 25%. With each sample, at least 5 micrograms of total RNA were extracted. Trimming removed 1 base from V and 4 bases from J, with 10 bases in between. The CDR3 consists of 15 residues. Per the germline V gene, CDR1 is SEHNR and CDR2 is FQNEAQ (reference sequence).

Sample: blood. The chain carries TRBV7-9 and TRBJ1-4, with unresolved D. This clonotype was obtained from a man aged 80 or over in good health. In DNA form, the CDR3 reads TGTGCCAGCAGCTTAGTGACCGGCTTTAATGAAAAACTGTTTTTT. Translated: CASSLVTGFNEKLFF.